This T cell receptor beta chain is from a study of blood T cell repertoires in COVID-19. Overall study: COVID-19 samples, acute and convalescent, were from the United States, Italy and Spain. Nucleic acid was either cDNA or gDNA, and it came from T cells, B-cell-depleted T cells, or PBMCs.

The Seattle patients, enrolled during active infection, were followed longitudinally. In the original analysis: Quantification of nucleated cells was approximated via reference gene primer amplification. Assay: immunoSEQ multiplex PCR; the TCRdb copy retains only in-frame clones and omits some. V and J calls plus clone size are reproduced from that table; the DNA served to infer D and trimming. The repertoire includes around 400,000 clones, around 87% of them detected once, and 2% to 2.5% sits in the top ten. This CDR3 comprises 16 residues. V was cut by 3 bases and J by 2 bases, with 17 bases left in between. Per the germline V gene, CDR1 is LNHDA and CDR2 is SQIVND (reference sequence).

The V and J genes are TRBV19 and TRBJ2-7; D is possibly TRBD2 (5 bases). This receptor was taken from a woman aged 55-70 years with COVID-19, enrolled during active disease. The sequenced material came from peripheral blood. The CDR3 loop reads CASSIDHIGVPYEQYF. CDR3 bases: TGTGCCAGTAGTATTGACCACATCGGGGTTCCCTACGAGCAGTACTTC.